This T cell receptor beta chain comes out of a study of OX40 agonist ivuxolimab in advanced cancers. About the study: Patients receiving dose escalation had hepatocellular carcinoma, melanoma, renal cell or head and neck cancer. Partial responses were observed in three patients, of whom one had hepatocellular carcinoma and two had cutaneous melanoma. Study outcomes and limitations: Those patients achieving a partial response at 0.1-3.0 mg/kg showed among the lowest clonal expansion. At 0.1 to 3.0 mg/kg and by week 6, clonal expansion occurred in CD4+ and CD8+ blood T cells.

Regarding this clone: The antigen is unknown.

The repertoire was sequenced with immunoSEQ multiplex PCR; TCRdb's copy has only in-frame clones and lacks some. The sample has 45,000 to 55,000 clones, 65% to 85% seen once. The sample in question was CD4+ or CD8+ T cells sorted from blood, obtained in a trial of the OX40 agonist ivuxolimab. The sequence was obtained from an adult with an advanced solid tumor such as melanoma, head and neck, liver or kidney cancer.

CDR3 in amino acids: CASSLALRGPYNEQFF. CDR3 coding DNA: TGCGCCAGCAGCTTGGCCCTTAGAGGGCCCTACAATGAGCAGTTCTTC. The chain couples TRBV5-1 to TRBJ2-1; TRBD2 is a possible D gene (5 bases). CDR3 length equals 16 residues. Germline V gene sequence: CDR1 SGHRS, CDR2 YFSETQ. V dropped 0 bases and J dropped 2 bases, with 12 bases sitting between them.